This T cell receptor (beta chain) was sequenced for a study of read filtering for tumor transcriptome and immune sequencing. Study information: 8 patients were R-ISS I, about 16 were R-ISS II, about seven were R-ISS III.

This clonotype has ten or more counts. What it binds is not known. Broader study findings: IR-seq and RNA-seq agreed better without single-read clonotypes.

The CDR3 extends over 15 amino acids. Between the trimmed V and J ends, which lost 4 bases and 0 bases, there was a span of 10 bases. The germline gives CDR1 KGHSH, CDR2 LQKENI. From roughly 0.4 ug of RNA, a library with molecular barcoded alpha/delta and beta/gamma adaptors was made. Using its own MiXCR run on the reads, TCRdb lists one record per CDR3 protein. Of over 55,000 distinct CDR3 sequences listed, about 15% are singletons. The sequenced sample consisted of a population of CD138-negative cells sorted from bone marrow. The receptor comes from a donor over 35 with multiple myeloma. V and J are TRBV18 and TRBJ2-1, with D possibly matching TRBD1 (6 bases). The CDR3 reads CASSLQGGSYNEQFF. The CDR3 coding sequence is TGTGCCAGCTCACTACAAGGGGGCTCCTACAATGAGCAGTTCTTC.